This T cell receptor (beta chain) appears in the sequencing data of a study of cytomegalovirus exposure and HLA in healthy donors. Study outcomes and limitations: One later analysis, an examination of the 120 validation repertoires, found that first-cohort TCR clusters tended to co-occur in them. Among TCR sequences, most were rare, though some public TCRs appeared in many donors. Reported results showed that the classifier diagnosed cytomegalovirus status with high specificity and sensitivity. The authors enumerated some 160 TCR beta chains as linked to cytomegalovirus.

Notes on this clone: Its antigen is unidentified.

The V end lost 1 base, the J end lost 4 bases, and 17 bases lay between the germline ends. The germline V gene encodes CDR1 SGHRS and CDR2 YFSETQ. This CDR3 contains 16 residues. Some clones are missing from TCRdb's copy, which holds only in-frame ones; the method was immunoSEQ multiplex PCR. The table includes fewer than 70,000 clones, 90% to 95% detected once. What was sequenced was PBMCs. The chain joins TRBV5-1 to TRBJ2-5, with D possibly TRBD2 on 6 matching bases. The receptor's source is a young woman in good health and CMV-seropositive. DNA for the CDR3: TGCGCCAGCAGCTTGTCGGGGGAGCAGGAGGTAGAGACCCAGTACTTC. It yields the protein CASSLSGEQEVETQYF.